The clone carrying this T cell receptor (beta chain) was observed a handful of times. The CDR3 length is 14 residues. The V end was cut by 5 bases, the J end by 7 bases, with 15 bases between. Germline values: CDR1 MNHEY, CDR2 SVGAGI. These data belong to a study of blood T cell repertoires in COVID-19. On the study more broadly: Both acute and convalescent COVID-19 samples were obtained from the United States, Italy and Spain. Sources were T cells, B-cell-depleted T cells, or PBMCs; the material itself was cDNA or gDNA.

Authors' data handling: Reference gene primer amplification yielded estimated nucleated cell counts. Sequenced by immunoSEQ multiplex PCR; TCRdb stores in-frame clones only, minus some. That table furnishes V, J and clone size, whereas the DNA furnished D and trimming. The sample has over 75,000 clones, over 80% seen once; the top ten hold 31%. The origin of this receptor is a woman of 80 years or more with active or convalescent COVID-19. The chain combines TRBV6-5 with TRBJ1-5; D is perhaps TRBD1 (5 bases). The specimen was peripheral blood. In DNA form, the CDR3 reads TGTGCCAGCAGTCACGGGGGGGGTGGACAGCCCCAGCATTTT. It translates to CASSHGGGGQPQHF.